Shown below are 14 T cell receptor beta chains from a single sample sequenced in a study of shared clonotypes between healthy human individuals. Only in-frame clones appear in the TCRdb table, and some are missing; sequencing was by immunoSEQ multiplex PCR. The table has some 95,000 clones, almost 70% seen once. The specimen sequenced was memory CD8+ T cells sorted from blood. Subset denoted: CD45RO+ cells pooled with CCR7-negative TemRA cells. These receptors were collected from a man aged 25 to 40 in good health.

CDR3 bases: TGTGCCAGCAGCTTACATCAGGGGGCTGACGAGCAGTACTTC. Its translation: CASSLHQGADEQYF. V is TRBV7-8 and J is TRBJ2-7, with 8 bases fitting TRBD1. The germline gives CDR1 SGHVS, CDR2 FQNEAQ. This CDR3 is 14 amino acids long. Trimming cost V 2 bases and J 5 bases; bases outside gene matches: 5. The whole variable domain, filled in from reference TRBV7-8 and TRBJ2-7, reads GAGVSQSPRYKVAKRGQDVALRCDPISGHVSLFWYQQALGQGPEFLTYFQNEAQLDKSGLPSDRFFAERPEGSVSTLKIQRTQQEDSAVYLCASSLHQGADEQYFGPGTRLTVT.

The genes are TRBV2 and TRBJ2-3; D is perhaps TRBD1 or TRBD2 (6 bases each). The CDR3 totals 15 residues. Germline values: CDR1 SNHLY, CDR2 FYNNEI. Between the trimmed V and J ends, which lost 6 bases and 2 bases, there was a span of 15 bases. The CDR3 spells CASRAIGGHTDTQYF. The CDR3 DNA reads as TGTGCCAGCAGGGCTATTGGGGGGCACACAGATACGCAGTATTTT. The full variable domain, completed using reference TRBV2 and TRBJ2-3, is EPEVTQTPSHQVTQMGQEVILRCVPISNHLYFYWYRQILGQKVEFLVSFYNNEISEKSEIFDDQFSVERPDGSNFTLKIRSTKLEDSAMYFCASRAIGGHTDTQYFGPGTRLTVL.

The genes are TRBV5-4 and TRBJ2-1; TRBD2 agrees at 11 bases. This CDR3 region has 16 residues. V was clipped by 0 bases and J by 4 bases; unmatched bases: 3. From germline, CDR1 is SGHNT and CDR2 YYREEE (reference sequence). CDR3 nucleotides: TGTGCCAGCAGCTTGGACGGGACTAGCGGATACAATGAGCAGTTCTTC. Translated, it gives CASSLDGTSGYNEQFF.

Here the CDR3 reads CASSTGTGEQYF. The CDR3 bases are TGTGCCAGCAGTACCGGGACTGGCGAGCAGTACTTC. This chain uses TRBV6-6 with TRBJ2-7; a possible D gene is TRBD2 (6 bases). The V and J ends lost 5 bases and 6 bases respectively, with 11 bases between them. The length of the CDR3 is 12 residues. CDR1 and CDR2 (germline): MNHNY, SVGAGI (reference sequence).

This clone was seen a handful of times. This chain joins TRBV9 and TRBJ2-5; D is possibly TRBD2 (5 bases). With 0 bases removed from V and 5 bases from J, the gap between germline ends came to 14 bases. Germline V gives CDR1 SGDLS, CDR2 YYNGEE. This CDR3 is 15 amino acids long. CDR3 DNA: TGTGCCAGCAGCGTAGGTGGAGGATCCCCGGAGACCCAGTACTTC. Residues: CASSVGGGSPETQYF.

This chain links TRBV28 with TRBJ2-7, with TRBD2 matching over 7 bases. The CDR3 runs to 16 residues. Unmatched junction bases numbered 14, after V lost 5 bases and J lost 4 bases. Germline lookup yields CDR1 MDHEN and CDR2 SYDVKM. The CDR3 DNA reads as TGTGCCAGCAGTCCGTATCTAGCGGAGCGAGGTTACGAGCAGTACTTC. It specifies CASSPYLAERGYEQYF.

The chain recombines TRBV19 with TRBJ2-7; D is uncertain. Deletions cut 5 bases from V and 7 bases from J, with 21 bases between. Germline lookup yields CDR1 LNHDA and CDR2 SQIVND (reference sequence). The CDR3 is made up of 15 amino acids. The CDR3 sequence: CASSRDRPPYGEQYF. The CDR3 region has the DNA TGTGCCAGTAGTCGCGACCGACCCCCTTACGGAGAGCAGTACTTC.

The chain has TRBV27 and TRBJ2-7, with a weak D call TRBD2 (6 bases). The CDR3 covers 13 residues. The V end was cut by 8 bases, the J end by 7 bases, with 18 bases between. From germline, CDR1 is MNHEY and CDR2 SMNVEV (reference sequence). CDR3 region: CASSRGGRREQYF. In DNA form, the CDR3 reads TGTGCCAGCTCCCGCGGAGGGAGGAGGGAGCAGTACTTC.

The chain is built from TRBV7-2 and TRBJ2-1, with a tentative D call TRBD2 (5 bases). This CDR3 comprises 15 residues. Germline V gene lookup returns CDR1 SGHTA and CDR2 FQGNSA. The V gene lost 5 bases and the J gene lost 1 base, with 12 bases spanning the gap. The CDR3 reads CASSGGYGSYNEQFF. The CDR3 DNA sequence: TGTGCCAGCAGCGGAGGATACGGATCCTACAATGAGCAGTTCTTC. Combining the CDR3 with reference TRBV7-2 and TRBJ2-1 gives the whole variable domain GAGVSQSPSNKVTEKGKDVELRCDPISGHTALYWYRQSLGQGLEFLIYFQGNSAPDKSGLPSDRFSAERTGGSVSTLTIQRTQQEDSAVYLCASSGGYGSYNEQFFGPGTRLTVL.

The CDR3 DNA reads as TGTGCCAGCAGTGTGACAGGGTACGAGCAGTACTTC. Protein sequence: CASSVTGYEQYF. The chain recombines TRBV27 with TRBJ2-7; 7 positions match TRBD1. The CDR3 extends over 12 amino acids. CDR1 MNHEY and CDR2 SMNVEV come from the germline V gene (reference sequence). The ends lost 5 bases at V and 4 bases at J; junction bases unmatched: 2.

CDR3 protein: CASSRKSYNEQFF. As DNA, the CDR3 is TGTGCCAGCAGCAGAAAGAGCTACAATGAGCAGTTCTTC. The chain is built from TRBV6-6 and TRBJ2-1; D gene unclear. Between the trimmed V and J ends, which lost 6 bases and 3 bases, there was a span of 9 bases. This CDR3 is built from 13 residues. CDR1 and CDR2 (germline): MNHNY, SVGAGI (reference sequence).

The CDR3 DNA sequence: TGTGCCAGCAGTGACTCGGGGGACCTCGGGGAGCTGTTTTTT. Translating it yields CASSDSGDLGELFF. The chain is built from TRBV6-4 and TRBJ2-2, with D perhaps matching TRBD1 or TRBD2 (5 bases each). CDR1 is MRHNA, CDR2 SNTAGT, per germline. The CDR3 has 14 amino acids. The V gene lost 0 bases and the J gene lost 7 bases, with 9 bases spanning the gap.

The chain uses TRBV29-1 and TRBJ1-2; D is perhaps TRBD1 (6 bases). The V end lost 3 bases, the J end lost 6 bases, and 26 bases lay between the germline ends. CDR3 length: 17 amino acids. The germline V gene encodes CDR1 SQVTM and CDR2 ANQGSEA. The CDR3, as DNA: TGCAGCGTTGAGGTGCTAAGTCTTGACAGGCAATCAGATGGCTACACCTTC. Translating gives CSVEVLSLDRQSDGYTF.

This clone was detected only a few times. The chain has TRBV25-1 and TRBJ2-1; 7 bases align to TRBD1. The CDR3 runs to 15 residues. CDR1 and CDR2 (germline): MGHDK, SYGVNS. After removal of 5 bases from V and 5 bases from J, the junction contained 9 bases not matched to a gene. In DNA form, the CDR3 reads TGTGCCAGCAGTACATCCCGGGACAGTGACAATGAGCAGTTCTTC. Its protein product is CASSTSRDSDNEQFF. Full variable domain (missing parts from reference TRBV25-1 and TRBJ2-1): EADIYQTPRYLVIGTGKKITLECSQTMGHDKMYWYQQDPGMELHLIHYSYGVNSTEKGDLSSESTVSRIRTEHFPLTLESARPSHTSQYLCASSTSRDSDNEQFFGPGTRLTVL.